This record looks at one TCR beta chain sequence and its context. The target antigen is unknown. The data belong to a study of cytomegalovirus exposure and HLA in healthy donors. Study-level background: Of the donors genotyped, 398 in all, 75% to 85% fell in the Caucasian-associated ancestry cluster. The study, taken as a whole, reports: TCR beta chains numbering some 160 were designated cytomegalovirus-associated. Based on reports, TCR beta sequences accurately predicted HLA-A and HLA-B alleles for most subjects.

CDR1 and CDR2 (germline): SGHNT, YYREEE (reference sequence). The CDR3 totals 18 residues. V lost 3 bases and J lost 2; bases outside the gene matches: 11. PCR primers comprised 60 Vbeta and 13 Jbeta primers. The data were produced by immunoSEQ multiplex PCR, yet TCRdb's version contains in-frame clones alone and is incomplete. The data show approximately 180,000 clones, roughly 85% seen once. Sample: PBMCs. The sequence was collected from a man in his forties or fifties in good health and CMV-seropositive. The chain links TRBV5-4 to TRBJ1-3; 10 bases are shared with TRBD1. The CDR3 reads CASSSSKTGGYAGNTIYF. CDR3 DNA: TGTGCCAGCAGCTCCTCAAAGACAGGGGGCTATGCTGGAAACACCATATATTTT. Full variable domain (rest looked up from reference TRBV5-4 and TRBJ1-3): ETGVTQSPTHLIKTRGQQVTLRCSSQSGHNTVSWYQQALGQGPQFIFQYYREEENGRGNFPPRFSGLQFPNYSSELNVNALELDDSALYLCASSSSKTGGYAGNTIYFGEGSWLTVV.